These 4 T cell receptor beta chains were all obtained from the same sample, sequenced in a study of CD8 T cells in ankylosing spondylitis. Study conclusions and caveats: Among TCR beta sequences, a motif of under 10 highly homologous variants appeared characteristic of ankylosing spondylitis blood.

MiXCR, run by TCRdb on the 5' RACE reads, gives a single entry per CDR3 protein. The sample includes under 850,000 distinct CDR3 sequences, roughly 20% of them seen just once. The antigens these receptors bind are not known. Sequenced input: blood, either unsorted or a sorted T cell fraction (not recorded which). Receptors were obtained from a male donor with ankylosing spondylitis.

J is TRBJ2-1 and V is TRBV4-2, with TRBD2 as a possible D gene (7 bases). The germline V gene has CDR1 LGHNA and CDR2 YNFKEQ. Trimming took 4 bases from V and 8 from J, leaving 18 bases between them. The CDR3 is 15 residues long. CDR3 bases: TGTGCCAGCAGCCGGAGCGAGGGGGGGGCCGATGAGCAGTTCTTC. Its protein is CASSRSEGGADEQFF.

At least ten counts were recorded for this clonotype. The V and J genes are TRBV7-2 and TRBJ1-5, with 8 bases aligning to TRBD1. Germline CDR1 and CDR2: SGHTA and FQGNSA. V dropped 4 bases and J dropped 1; count of bases not matched to a gene: 6. The CDR3 consists of 16 residues. In DNA, the CDR3 is TGTGCCAGCAGCTCGCAGGGGGCAAGAAGCAATCAGCCCCAGCATTTT. It translates to CASSSQGARSNQPQHF.

At least ten counts were recorded for this clonotype. This may come from a read error, since a much larger clone is one base off. The chain employs TRBV12-3 or TRBV12-4 and TRBJ2-2, with no clear D. V lost 6 bases to trimming and J lost 0 bases, with 2 bases between them. This CDR3 spans 12 amino acids. The CDR3 sequence: CASRPNTGELFF. Written as DNA, the CDR3 is TGTGCCAGCAGACCGAACACCGGGGAGCTGTTTTTT.

This clonotype was detected only a few times. The CDR3 sequence: CASGLATYEQYF. CDR3 bases: TGTGCCAGCGGACTAGCTACCTACGAGCAGTACTTC. The chain carries TRBV28 and TRBJ2-7, with 8 bases identical to TRBD2. The CDR3 totals 12 residues. Germline CDR1 is MDHEN and CDR2 is SYDVKM. J was trimmed by 2 bases and V by 8 bases; bases with no gene match: 2.